The rows below give T cell receptor beta chains drawn from one sample of a study of T cell changes during pregnancy in multiple sclerosis. The table came from immunoSEQ multiplex PCR; TCRdb's copy has only in-frame clones and leaves some out. This table has around 50,000 clones, 90% to 95% appearing once. Here the sequenced sample was CD4+ T cells from peripheral blood mononuclear cells, taken in the second trimester of pregnancy. These receptors were taken from a female donor with multiple sclerosis, enrolled in a pregnancy study. The CDR3 runs from the conserved cysteine through the conserved F or W.

>TRBV29-1
CSVDTGIDTQYF
>TRBV5-4
CASSLGGVANYGYTF
>TRBV6-5
CASTRGRNSPLHF
>TRBV10-3
CAISEDRINQPQHF
>TRBV2
CASSEGTSGYEQYF
>TRBV7-9
CASSRGSTDTQYF
>TRBV5-1
CASSKGTGWNTEAFF
>TRBV27
CASTPYGSGSSSYEQYF
>TRBV7-2
CASSLRPRTSGLYEQYF
>TRBV25-1
CASSEYTGKNEQFF
>TRBV7-6
CASSQPTGLRTYEQYF
>TRBV6-6
CASSRTGDGGANVLTF
>TRBV6-6
CASPSPKRYEQYF
>TRBV29-1
CSVWGGADNEQFF
>TRBV14
CASSQDRNYGYTF
>TRBV6-1
CASRGTGGIQPQHF
>TRBV7-3
CASSLGQGSGYTF
>TRBV7-9
CASSPGTAYNEQFF
>TRBV19
CASSGQLSSYEQYF
>TRBV5-4
CASSAGLARNTGELFF
>TRBV18
CASSPGREGPQHF
>TRBV5-1
CASSLAVENTEAFF
>TRBV2
CASKVALSSYEQYF
>TRBV9
CASSPRTGNTEAFF
>TRBV7-9
CASSVQDTQYF
>TRBV29-1
CSVGARLAHLYNEQFF
>TRBV5-1
CASSLGDQRSEQYF
>TRBV7-8
CASSHKMETQYF
>TRBV2
CASSLQGVVTEAFF
>TRBV5-1
CASSLSQDPAYEQYF
>TRBV4-1
CASSQHSGADQPQHF
>TRBV19
CASSIPGIGSPLHF
>TRBV7-9
CASSLQERALAFF
>TRBV7-3
CASSYQTGEVDEQFF
>TRBV4-1
CASSQDAGLAGPFVSSYNEQFF
>TRBV27
CASRRRATYEQYF
>TRBV18
CASSPQGTNTEAFF
>TRBV2
CASSEQGRAQPQHF
>TRBV29-1
CSVERGQGYNEQFF
>TRBV6-6
CASSSHRGRSEKLFF
>TRBV10-3
CAVGASGMASNEQFF
>TRBV6-5
CASRRGTGDYEQYF
>TRBV28
CASSSPFDRGVNGETQYF
>TRBV6-1
CASSDRQGTLQPQHF
>TRBV27
CASSGTGELAFEQYF
>TRBV18
CASSPLHRDTEAFF
>TRBV7-2
CASSLFVGTINTGELFF
>TRBV11-2
CASSHSTSGGYEQYF
>TRBV11-1
CASSQAGRHTDTQYF
>TRBV6-5
CASSLRARNTEAFF
>TRBV5-8
CASSLEGDEQFF
>TRBV15
CATSISRDRGSEQFF
>TRBV27
CASSLSVGTRTHEQYF
>TRBV10-1
CASSESGWTGELFF
>TRBV5-4
CASSFGLAGYEQYF